One and the same sample provided the 5 T cell receptor beta chains below, sequenced in a study of beta chain features in type 1 diabetes. Findings and caveats of the study: When Type 1 diabetes patients were examined, their TCRB CDR3s proved moderately but significantly shorter in all four CD4+ subsets.

No antigen is known for these receptors. Of the isolated RNA, all was reverse transcribed, and so the sequenced material was expressed TCRB transcripts. Assay: immunoSEQ multiplex PCR; the TCRdb copy retains only in-frame clones and omits some. This table has 95,000 to 150,000 clones, 15% to 20% appearing once. The source material was central memory CD4+ T cells from blood. These receptors came from a man aged 25 to 40 with type 1 diabetes.

V gene TRBV29-1 combines with J gene TRBJ2-7; D is perhaps TRBD1 (7 bases). Germline assignment: CDR1 SQVTM and CDR2 ANQGSEA. V shed 6 bases and J shed 2 bases, with 11 bases lying between them. The CDR3 sequence is 12 residues long. This chain's CDR3 is CSVAGQTYEQYF. The CDR3 DNA sequence: TGCAGCGTCGCGGGACAGACCTACGAGCAGTACTTC.

The V gene is TRBV5-6, the J gene TRBJ2-5; 7 positions match TRBD1. The germline V gene has CDR1 SGHDT and CDR2 YYEEEE. This CDR3 is 14 amino acids long. J lost 3 bases, V lost 6 bases, and 8 bases had no gene match. As DNA, the CDR3 is TGTGCCAGCATCCTCCAGGGGACAGAAGAGACCCAGTACTTC. Amino acids: CASILQGTEETQYF.

This clone has more than one count but fewer than ten. Other DNA sequences from this sample encode an identical CDR3 as well. The chain uses TRBV30 and TRBJ1-5; D not resolved. Per germline, CDR1 GTSNPN and CDR2 SVGIG (reference sequence). The CDR3 length is 12 residues. V lost 2 bases and J 7 bases, leaving 9 bases between the germline ends. CDR3 sequence: CAWSWGDQPQHF. The CDR3 nucleotides read TGTGCCTGGAGTTGGGGAGACCAGCCCCAGCATTTT.

The chain is built from TRBV19 and TRBJ1-6; TRBD1 matches 8 bases. V shed 2 bases, J shed 17 bases, and the junction held 8 bases outside the gene matches. The CDR3 has 13 residues. CDR1 LNHDA and CDR2 SQIVND come from the germline V gene (reference sequence). CDR3 in amino acids: CASSITGTGHFHF. The CDR3 coding sequence is TGTGCCAGTAGTATAACCGGGACAGGCCACTTCCACTTT.

V gene TRBV19 combines with J gene TRBJ2-7; 7 nucleotides align to TRBD1. The CDR3 covers 14 residues. The V segment lost 3 bases and the J segment 5 bases; nucleotides outside the gene matches: 7. Germline lookup yields CDR1 LNHDA and CDR2 SQIVND (reference sequence). The CDR3 DNA is TGTGCCAGTAGTATCCACAGGGGTGATGACGAGCAGTACTTC. Translating it yields CASSIHRGDDEQYF.